A single sample is the source of the 25 T cell receptor beta chains below, sequenced in a study of CD8+ T cells in alopecia areata. Treatment denoted: oral pan-JAK inhibitor, 5-10 mg twice daily. Extraction of RNA preceded its reverse transcription into cDNA, which served as the sequencing template. Sequencing was performed with immunoSEQ multiplex PCR; in TCRdb, only in-frame clones are kept and a portion is missing. The repertoire consists of some 220,000 clones, with approximately 57% occurring once and the leading ten covering roughly 1.5%. This sample comprised CD4+ T cells sorted from blood, obtained at week 4, from a patient treated with tofacitinib. The origin of the receptors is a human donor with alopecia areata.

The chain links TRBV4-3 to TRBJ1-2, with D hard to call. CDR1 is LGHNA and CDR2 is YSLEER in the germline V gene. Trimming pared 1 base from V and 2 bases from J, leaving 8 bases between. The CDR3 runs to 14 residues. This CDR3 reads CASSQGHSNYGYTF. The CDR3 nucleotides read TGCGCCAGCAGCCAAGGGCACAGCAACTATGGCTACACCTTC.

CDR3 amino acids: CAWRSGTWEEKLFF. The CDR3 coding sequence is TGTGCCTGGAGGTCCGGGACCTGGGAGGAAAAACTGTTTTTT. The gene calls are TRBV30 and TRBJ1-4, with D possibly being TRBD1 (5 bases). The germline V and J ends were trimmed by 3 bases and 8 bases, with 16 bases remaining between them. Germline V CDR1 and CDR2: GTSNPN, SVGIG (reference sequence). This CDR3 region has 14 residues.

The rearrangement joins TRBV14 to TRBJ2-1; D not resolved. V lost 4 bases, J lost 4 bases, and 26 bases lay in between. The CDR3 is 19 amino acids. Germline V gene sequence: CDR1 SGHDN, CDR2 FVKESK. Here the CDR3 DNA reads TGTGCCAGCAGCCGAACCTTGCAGGCTGCCGGAACTAATTACAATGAGCAGTTCTTC. Translated, it gives CASSRTLQAAGTNYNEQFF.

This clone has more than one count but fewer than ten. This chain links TRBV27 with TRBJ2-3; tentative D call: TRBD1 (5 bases). Germline V gives CDR1 MNHEY, CDR2 SMNVEV (reference sequence). Between the trimmed V and J ends, which lost 4 bases and 5 bases, there was a span of 19 bases. The length of the CDR3 is 16 residues. CDR3 sequence: CASSSWGPPGIDTQYF. The CDR3 DNA reads as TGTGCCAGCAGTTCTTGGGGCCCTCCAGGAATAGATACGCAGTATTTT.

This rearrangement joins TRBV6-6 to TRBJ1-5, with D unresolved. Germline lookup yields CDR1 MNHNY and CDR2 SVGAGI (reference sequence). The CDR3 runs 8 residues. V was trimmed by 11 bases and J by 9 bases, leaving 5 bases between them. The CDR3 loop is CAGLPQHF. CDR3 coding DNA: TGTGCCGGCCTGCCCCAGCATTTT.

The J gene is TRBJ1-6, the V gene TRBV15; no reliable D call. The CDR3 totals 15 residues. Germline CDR1 reads LNHNV; CDR2 reads YYDKDF (reference sequence). With 0 bases removed from V and 7 bases from J, the gap between germline ends came to 10 bases. CDR3 sequence (DNA): TGTGCCACCAGCAGAGAGGTCTATACGAATTCACCCCTCCACTTT. As protein: CATSREVYTNSPLHF.

The rearrangement joins TRBV29-1 to TRBJ2-1; D is perhaps TRBD2 (5 bases). V was trimmed by 4 bases and J by 15 bases, leaving 16 bases between them. From germline, CDR1 is SQVTM and CDR2 ANQGSEA. The CDR3 extends over 11 amino acids. CDR3 in amino acids: CSVASSEGRFF. CDR3 nucleotides: TGCAGCGTTGCAAGCAGCGAAGGGAGGTTCTTC.

By proportion, this clone is medium-sized. This chain joins TRBV27 and TRBJ2-7; D gene uncertain. The CDR3 consists of 13 residues. The germline CDR1 and CDR2 sequences are MNHEY and SMNVEV (reference sequence). V dropped 5 bases and J dropped 6 bases, with 14 bases sitting between them. CDR3 coding DNA: TGTGCCAGCAGTCCGAAAAAAATTGGCGAGCAGTACTTC. This gives the protein CASSPKKIGEQYF.

The chain carries TRBV2 and TRBJ1-5; D is perhaps TRBD1 (6 bases). V was trimmed by 7 bases and J by 3 bases, leaving 13 bases between them. Germline CDR1 SNHLY, CDR2 FYNNEI. This CDR3 region has 14 residues. CDR3 region: CASTKDSYNQPQHF. In DNA, the CDR3 is TGTGCCAGCACCAAGGACAGTTACAATCAGCCCCAGCATTTT.

The rearrangement uses TRBV14 and TRBJ2-5, with D perhaps given as TRBD1 or TRBD2 (5 bases each). Germline values: CDR1 SGHDN, CDR2 FVKESK. This CDR3 region has 16 residues. Trimming stripped 4 bases from V and 0 bases from J, with 15 bases between. This CDR3 is CASSLPRDRDQETQYF. CDR3 in DNA: TGTGCCAGCAGCCTCCCTCGGGACCGAGACCAAGAGACCCAGTACTTC.

This clone was detected only once. The chain combines TRBV30 with TRBJ1-4, with 8 bases aligning to TRBD1. Germline V gives CDR1 GTSNPN, CDR2 SVGIG (reference sequence). The V gene end was trimmed by 3 bases and the J gene end by 3 bases; junction bases not matched to a gene: 0. The length of the CDR3 is 13 residues. The CDR3 nucleotides are TGTGCCTGGAGGGGACAGGCTAATGAAAAACTGTTTTTT. This encodes CAWRGQANEKLFF.

V and J are TRBV29-1 and TRBJ2-1; possible D gene TRBD1, 6 bases. V was pared by 7 bases and J by 15 bases, with 31 bases between. The CDR3 is 15 residues long. Germline V gives CDR1 SQVTM, CDR2 ANQGSEA. CDR3 sequence: CSARTLGAGEDRWFF. The CDR3 DNA reads TGCAGCGCCAGGACCCTGGGGGCCGGAGAGGACCGGTGGTTCTTC.

The J gene is TRBJ2-5, the V gene TRBV7-9; no clear D gene. This CDR3 is 13 amino acids long. Germline CDR1 and CDR2: SEHNR and FQNEAQ (reference sequence). The ends were cut back, 2 bases at V and 4 bases at J, with 8 bases in the middle. CDR3 nucleotides: TGTGCCAGCAGCTTACAAATTAGAGAGACCCAGTACTTC. Encoded protein: CASSLQIRETQYF.

The J gene is TRBJ2-3, the V gene TRBV4-1, with D tentatively TRBD1 or TRBD2 (6 bases each). CDR1 and CDR2 (germline): MGHRA, YSYEKL. V lost 0 bases to trimming and J lost 1 base, with 11 bases between them. The CDR3 loop spans 16 amino acids. The CDR3 bases are TGCGCCAGCAGCCAAGACGTGGGGGGCCGCACAGATACGCAGTATTTT. Translation gives CASSQDVGGRTDTQYF.

The V call is TRBV29-1, the J call TRBJ1-1; D call uncertain. Germline V gene lookup returns CDR1 SQVTM and CDR2 ANQGSEA. CDR3 length: 13 residues. The germline V and J ends were trimmed by 5 bases and 1 base, with 11 bases remaining between them. CDR3 sequence (DNA): TGCAGCGTTTTCGGGAGTGGGAACACTGAAGCTTTCTTT. It codes for CSVFGSGNTEAFF.

About this clone: The same CDR3 arises from other DNA sequences in this sample as well. The chain uses TRBV14 and TRBJ2-7; tentative D call: TRBD1 (6 bases). The CDR3 consists of 13 residues. Germline V lookup: CDR1 SGHDN, CDR2 FVKESK. V was pared by 1 base and J by 6 bases, with 10 bases between. This CDR3 reads CASSQARGGEQYF. The CDR3 coding sequence is TGTGCCAGCAGCCAAGCGAGAGGGGGCGAGCAGTACTTC.

CDR3 amino acids: CASSIDRGLSYNEQFF. The CDR3 DNA follows: TGTGCCAGCAGCATCGACAGGGGGCTCTCCTACAATGAGCAGTTCTTC. The chain joins TRBV9 to TRBJ2-1; the match to TRBD1 covers 10 bases. The germline V gene encodes CDR1 SGDLS and CDR2 YYNGEE. Unmatched junction bases numbered 4, after V lost 4 bases and J lost 0 bases. The CDR3 runs 16 residues.

The J gene is TRBJ1-1, the V gene TRBV29-1, with D perhaps TRBD1 (5 bases). Trimming removed 7 bases at V and 8 bases at J, with 14 bases between. This CDR3 region has 11 residues. Germline assignment: CDR1 SQVTM and CDR2 ANQGSEA. The CDR3 loop is CSARTGEEAFF. The DNA for the CDR3 is TGCAGCGCCCGCACAGGAGAAGAAGCTTTCTTT.

The V call is TRBV29-1, the J call TRBJ2-2, with 15 bases that match TRBD2. The ends lost 7 bases at V and 0 bases at J; junction bases unmatched: 3. The CDR3 consists of 16 residues. Germline V gives CDR1 SQVTM, CDR2 ANQGSEA. The CDR3 is CSAGTSGGTNTGELFF. The DNA of the CDR3 is TGCAGCGCAGGGACTAGCGGGGGGACGAACACCGGGGAGCTGTTTTTT.

This clone has just a few counts. The rearrangement joins TRBV5-1 to TRBJ1-2; D is unresolved. V lost 4 bases and J 5 bases, leaving 15 bases between the germline ends. CDR1 and CDR2 (germline): SGHRS, YFSETQ. CDR3 length: 14 amino acids. The DNA for the CDR3 is TGCGCCAGCAGCACGGACTGGGCAGAGTATGGCTACACCTTC. Amino acids: CASSTDWAEYGYTF.

This clone was counted only a few times. The chain joins TRBV19 to TRBJ1-1; D might be TRBD1 (5 bases). V was pared by 7 bases and J by 3 bases, with 15 bases between. Germline V gene data show CDR1 as LNHDA and CDR2 as SQIVND (reference sequence). The CDR3 consists of 14 residues. Written as DNA, the CDR3 is TGTGCCAGTATCCTTAGGGGCGCGGACACTGAAGCTTTCTTT. Its protein is CASILRGADTEAFF.

This clone was detected a few times. The rearrangement joins TRBV10-3 to TRBJ2-7; TRBD1 matches at 8 bases. Losses at the gene ends were 0 bases for V and 6 bases for J; bases not matched to a gene: 10. Germline V gives CDR1 ENHRY, CDR2 SYGVKD. CDR3 length equals 16 residues. In DNA, the CDR3 is TGTGCCATCAGTGAGTCGCGGGTTGGACAGGGAGGCGAGCAGTACTTC. As protein: CAISESRVGQGGEQYF.

The chain is built from TRBV9 and TRBJ2-5, with a possible D match to TRBD2 (6 bases). From germline, CDR1 is SGDLS and CDR2 YYNGEE. The V end was cut by 3 bases, the J end by 2 bases, with 8 bases between. This CDR3 spans 13 amino acids. The CDR3: CASSGGAQETQYF. The DNA for the CDR3 is TGTGCCAGCAGCGGCGGGGCACAAGAGACCCAGTACTTC.

CDR3 DNA: TGTGCCAGCACTCCCGGCGGGGGCCAGGGAGATACGCAGTATTTT. This codes for CASTPGGGQGDTQYF. The chain recombines TRBV7-9 with TRBJ2-3; TRBD2 is a possible D gene (7 bases). V lost 7 bases and J lost 5, with 19 bases in between. This CDR3 comprises 15 residues. Germline values: CDR1 SEHNR, CDR2 FQNEAQ (reference sequence).

This rearrangement joins TRBV30 to TRBJ1-4; D is unresolved. Germline CDR1 reads GTSNPN; CDR2 reads SVGIG (reference sequence). Trimming shortened V by 2 bases and J by 6 bases, and 13 bases separated the two germline ends. The CDR3 spans 14 residues. CDR3 residues: CAWSLPSFYEKLFF. Here the CDR3 DNA reads TGTGCCTGGAGTTTACCGAGTTTCTATGAAAAACTGTTTTTT.